The following is a TCR beta chain sequence with its context. These data come from a study of blood T cell repertoires in COVID-19. TCRdb's copy holds only in-frame clones and misses some; the assay was immunoSEQ multiplex PCR. The sample holds over 150,000 clones; about four fifths are singletons and the top ten take roughly 2%. V lost 3 bases and J lost 1; bases outside the gene matches: 9. The germline CDR1 and CDR2 sequences are SGHKS and YYEKEE (reference sequence). The CDR3 has 17 amino acids. The source is a woman older than 75 with acute or convalescent COVID-19. Sequencing was done on a sample of peripheral blood. V usage is TRBV5-5 and J usage is TRBJ2-3; TRBD2 aligns across 9 bases. CDR3 amino acids: CASSSYTSGRGTDTQYF. The CDR3, as DNA: TGTGCCAGCAGCTCATACACTAGCGGGCGGGGCACAGATACGCAGTATTTT.